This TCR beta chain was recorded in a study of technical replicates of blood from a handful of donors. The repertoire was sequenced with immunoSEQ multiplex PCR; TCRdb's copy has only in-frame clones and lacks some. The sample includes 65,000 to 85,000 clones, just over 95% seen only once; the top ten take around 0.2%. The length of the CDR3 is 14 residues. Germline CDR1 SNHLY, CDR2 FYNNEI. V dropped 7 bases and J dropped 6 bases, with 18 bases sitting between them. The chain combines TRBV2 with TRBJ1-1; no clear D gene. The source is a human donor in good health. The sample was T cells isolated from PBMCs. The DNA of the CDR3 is TGTGCCAGCATGGGCGACTACGTTAACTCTGAAGCTTTCTTT. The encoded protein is CASMGDYVNSEAFF.